This paragraph covers one T cell receptor beta chain sequence. Antigen unknown. CD8+ and CD4+ T cells from blood underwent TCR beta sequencing. The data are from a study of CD8 T cells in Susac syndrome. RNA in amounts of about 0.5 to 1 ug was reverse transcribed with random hexamers. One entry per CDR3 protein results from TCRdb running MiXCR on the immunoSEQ multiplex PCR reads. The sample includes roughly 110,000 distinct CDR3 sequences, less than 95% of them seen just once. Study-wide results and limits: The study found that Susac CD8+ clonal expansion peaked in TEMRA cells and active patients.

Germline values: CDR1 SQVTM, CDR2 ANQGSEA. This CDR3 is 12 amino acids long. Germline trimming cut 6 bases from V and 8 bases from J; bases unmatched to any gene: 8. The rearrangement uses TRBV29-1 and TRBJ1-2, with 8 bases matching TRBD1. The clonotype comes from a human donor with Susac syndrome. The sequenced sample was CD8+ T cells from PBMCs. CDR3 sequence: CSVETGAGGYTF. CDR3 coding DNA: TGCAGCGTCGAGACAGGGGCGGGCGGCTACACCTTC.